This TCR beta chain was observed in a study of control samples from healthy donors and cancer patients. Germline CDR1 reads MDHEN; CDR2 reads SYDVKM. The CDR3 has 13 residues. Trimming left V 5 bases short and J 0 bases short, with 8 bases between. Some clones are missing from TCRdb's copy, which holds only in-frame ones; the method was immunoSEQ multiplex PCR. The table includes roughly 9,700 clones, around 90% detected once. The sequenced sample was PBMCs. The receptor was derived from a man in his sixties with colorectal cancer. The genes are TRBV28 and TRBJ2-7, with D hard to call. The CDR3 reads CASSPLLSYEQYF. The CDR3, as DNA: TGTGCCAGCAGTCCACTGCTCTCCTACGAGCAGTACTTC.